This is a list of T cell receptor beta chains from one sample in a study of T cell repertoires in cytomegalovirus infection. TCRdb fed the reads into MiXCR, producing one record per CDR3 protein. The table includes roughly 220,000 distinct CDR3 sequences, approximately 40% detected once. These receptors have no identified antigens. This specimen was CD8+ T cells from cultured PBMCs, taken from culture after CMV antigen stimulation. The source is a human donor in good health (CMV status not recorded). Some clones in this sample may be carry-over from other donors' samples. The conserved cysteine and the conserved F or W are not part of the CDR3 here. The order of the fields is J gene, CDR3 length, V gene, CDR3 protein.

j_call: TRBJ1-1
cdr3_length: 15
v_call: TRBV6-2/TRBV6-3
cdr3_aa: ASSYALHRGQFTEAF

j_call: TRBJ1-5
cdr3_length: 14
v_call: TRBV7-2
cdr3_aa: ASSLGTGGGYQPQH

j_call: TRBJ2-5
cdr3_length: 12
v_call: TRBV27
cdr3_aa: ASSKPGLAETQY

j_call: TRBJ2-1
cdr3_length: 15
v_call: TRBV7-8
cdr3_aa: ASSLASRRTGRNEQF

j_call: TRBJ1-3
cdr3_length: 13
v_call: TRBV7-8
cdr3_aa: ASSLDEHSGNTIY

j_call: TRBJ2-3
cdr3_length: 13
v_call: TRBV7-3
cdr3_aa: ASSLTGGLANTQY

j_call: TRBJ1-6
cdr3_length: 16
v_call: TRBV10-3
cdr3_aa: AISRDRGDIGGNSPLH

j_call: TRBJ1-2
cdr3_length: 13
v_call: TRBV29-1
cdr3_aa: SVGDRVGGSYGYT

j_call: TRBJ1-5
cdr3_length: 12
v_call: TRBV12-3/TRBV12-4
cdr3_aa: ASAAGGRDQPQH

j_call: TRBJ2-7
cdr3_length: 11
v_call: TRBV7-9
cdr3_aa: ASSLEDLYEQY

j_call: TRBJ2-7
cdr3_length: 15
v_call: TRBV28
cdr3_aa: ASSSLFTGTGRIEQY

j_call: TRBJ2-5
cdr3_length: 14
v_call: TRBV7-2
cdr3_aa: ASSLGLAGAGETQY

j_call: TRBJ1-1
cdr3_length: 10
v_call: TRBV7-2
cdr3_aa: ASSHRVTEAF

j_call: TRBJ2-7
cdr3_length: 10
v_call: TRBV29-1
cdr3_aa: SAYETGLEQY

j_call: TRBJ1-3
cdr3_length: 12
v_call: TRBV2
cdr3_aa: ASRETGRGNTIY

j_call: TRBJ2-7
cdr3_length: 12
v_call: TRBV25-1
cdr3_aa: ASSGRQVLNEQY

j_call: TRBJ1-1
cdr3_length: 12
v_call: TRBV7-6
cdr3_aa: ASSLVSSNTEAF

j_call: TRBJ1-2
cdr3_length: 13
v_call: TRBV18
cdr3_aa: ASSPGLDSNYGYT

j_call: TRBJ2-3
cdr3_length: 15
v_call: TRBV6-1
cdr3_aa: ASRGTSGDTSTDTQY

j_call: TRBJ1-2
cdr3_length: 12
v_call: TRBV2
cdr3_aa: ASSRTWTGNGYT

j_call: TRBJ2-7
cdr3_length: 11
v_call: TRBV29-1
cdr3_aa: SVGAGSLYEQY

j_call: TRBJ2-3
cdr3_length: 12
v_call: TRBV7-6
cdr3_aa: ASSSPGQTDTQY

j_call: TRBJ1-5
cdr3_length: 12
v_call: TRBV10-2
cdr3_aa: ASSPGRTNQPQH

j_call: TRBJ1-3
cdr3_length: 15
v_call: TRBV7-6
cdr3_aa: ASSSATGLGSGNTIY

j_call: TRBJ2-3
cdr3_length: 13
v_call: TRBV20-1
cdr3_aa: SARDMGGPIDTQY

j_call: TRBJ2-1
cdr3_length: 14
v_call: TRBV7-9
cdr3_aa: ASSSTRTSGGNEQF

j_call: TRBJ2-1
cdr3_length: 11
v_call: TRBV27
cdr3_aa: ASRRTPRRPQF

j_call: TRBJ2-1
cdr3_length: 14
v_call: TRBV7-3
cdr3_aa: ASSGISGGAGNEQF

j_call: TRBJ2-5
cdr3_length: 13
v_call: TRBV6-6
cdr3_aa: ASIGTSGTRETQY

j_call: TRBJ1-1
cdr3_length: 12
v_call: TRBV19
cdr3_aa: ASSPLGMNTEAF

j_call: TRBJ2-1
cdr3_length: 12
v_call: TRBV10-3
cdr3_aa: AISGGLATNEQF

j_call: TRBJ2-7
cdr3_length: 13
v_call: TRBV7-9
cdr3_aa: ASSVVIGQGYEQY

j_call: TRBJ2-7
cdr3_length: 11
v_call: TRBV6-2/TRBV6-3
cdr3_aa: ASSYGSWYEQY

j_call: TRBJ2-7
cdr3_length: 9
v_call: TRBV30
cdr3_aa: AWGDLGEQY

j_call: TRBJ2-5
cdr3_length: 12
v_call: TRBV7-9
cdr3_aa: ASSSSGARETQY

j_call: TRBJ1-1
cdr3_length: 11
v_call: TRBV20-1
cdr3_aa: SATRTGGPEAF

j_call: TRBJ2-3
cdr3_length: 13
v_call: TRBV4-2
cdr3_aa: ASSQSGRAKDTQY

j_call: TRBJ2-7
cdr3_length: 13
v_call: TRBV20-1
cdr3_aa: SARPPGQQTYEQY

j_call: TRBJ1-5
cdr3_length: 14
v_call: TRBV19
cdr3_aa: ASSIRTGYSNQPQH

j_call: TRBJ1-1
cdr3_length: 12
v_call: TRBV15
cdr3_aa: ATSRRDPNTEAF

j_call: TRBJ1-1
cdr3_length: 12
v_call: TRBV7-9
cdr3_aa: ASYSGGLVTEAF

j_call: TRBJ1-2
cdr3_length: 14
v_call: TRBV9
cdr3_aa: ASSGGGRLANYGYT

j_call: TRBJ2-7
cdr3_length: 14
v_call: TRBV10-3
cdr3_aa: AISDLRGTSPYEQY

j_call: TRBJ2-3
cdr3_length: 14
v_call: TRBV7-3
cdr3_aa: ASRTGTTGGTDTQY

j_call: TRBJ1-1
cdr3_length: 11
v_call: TRBV27
cdr3_aa: ASSYGWDTEAF

j_call: TRBJ1-5
cdr3_length: 13
v_call: TRBV7-2
cdr3_aa: ASSPGFEGPQPQH

j_call: TRBJ2-7
cdr3_length: 13
v_call: TRBV28
cdr3_aa: ASTPPSDTTYEQY

j_call: TRBJ1-5
cdr3_length: 11
v_call: TRBV29-1
cdr3_aa: SVATGASQPQH

j_call: TRBJ2-7
cdr3_length: 9
v_call: TRBV20-1
cdr3_aa: SAREEYEQY

j_call: TRBJ2-1
cdr3_length: 14
v_call: TRBV7-8
cdr3_aa: ASSPPGTRPYNEQF

j_call: TRBJ2-7
cdr3_length: 14
v_call: TRBV12-3/TRBV12-4
cdr3_aa: ASSPKRLAYSYEQY

j_call: TRBJ2-1
cdr3_length: 14
v_call: TRBV4-1
cdr3_aa: ASSRPGTVNYNEQF